One and the same sample provided the 18 T cell receptor beta chains below, sequenced in a study of tumor-infiltrating lymphocytes in primary liver carcinoma. A constant-region primer primed TCR beta cDNA synthesis from 500 to 550 ng of total RNA. ARM-PCR, slightly modified, supplied the TCR beta libraries through three nested multiplex PCR rounds. Investigators reported that the first two PCR rounds, at 10 cycles each, used TRBV1-TRBV30 forward primers with a C-beta reverse primer. TCRdb analysed the multiplex PCR reads with MiXCR anew, one entry per CDR3 protein. Of a few hundred thousand distinct CDR3 sequences listed, approximately 54% were seen once; the top ten hold about a sixth. Blood RNA was derived from unsorted whole blood, and germline DNA was extracted too. What was sequenced was peripheral blood. The receptors derive from a woman between 25 and 40 years old with primary liver carcinoma and hepatitis B virus infection.

Concerning this clonotype: A clone one base away is much larger, so this may be a read error. This chain joins TRBV11-1 and TRBJ2-5, with D maybe TRBD1 (5 bases). Trimming cost V 6 bases and J 1 base, with 9 bases left between them. The CDR3 runs 13 residues. CDR1 is SGHAT and CDR2 is FQDESV in the germline V gene (reference sequence). The CDR3 is CASSDSVQETQYF. In DNA, the CDR3 is TGTGCCAGCAGTGACAGTGTCCAAGAGACCCAGTACTTC.

The J gene is TRBJ2-7, the V gene TRBV12-3 or TRBV12-4; D may be TRBD2 (7 bases). Deletions cut 3 bases from V and 5 bases from J, with 14 bases between. This CDR3 region has 14 residues. CDR3 DNA sequence: TGTGCCAGCAGTTTTGGGGGGGCCGGGAACGAGCAGTACTTC. Its translation: CASSFGGAGNEQYF.

The chain has TRBV10-2 and TRBJ2-2; 11 bases are shared with TRBD2. Germline lookup yields CDR1 WSHSY and CDR2 SAAADI. The CDR3 loop spans 16 amino acids. The V gene end was trimmed by 8 bases and the J gene end by 1 base; junction bases not matched to a gene: 6. The CDR3 coding sequence is TGCGCCAGCGTAGATAGCGGGAGGGGGAACACCGGGGAGCTGTTTTTT. Its protein is CASVDSGRGNTGELFF.

About this clonotype: A much larger clone sits a single nucleotide away, making a read error possible. The chain recombines TRBV6-5 with TRBJ1-2, with D unclear. The germline V gene encodes CDR1 MNHEY and CDR2 SVGAGI. This CDR3 has 13 amino acids. The CDR3, as DNA: TGTACCAGCAGTTACGAGGCATTCTATGGCTACACCTTC. Amino acid sequence: CTSSYEAFYGYTF.

Comment on this clonotype: An end of the junction differs from the germline gene, which may be a read error. The chain carries TRBV11-2 and TRBJ1-2; D is ambiguous. CDR1 is SGHAT and CDR2 is FQNNGV in the germline V gene. The CDR3 spans 13 residues. The CDR3 loop is CDSSFQPLYGYIF. The CDR3, as DNA: TGTGACAGCAGCTTTCAACCCCTCTATGGCTACATCTTC.

Points on this clonotype: A much larger clone differs by one base, so this may be a read error. The genes are TRBV11-3 and TRBJ2-1, with unresolved D. The CDR3 runs to 12 residues. Germline lookup yields CDR1 SGHNT and CDR2 YENEEA. CDR3 DNA: TGTGCCAGCAACTTAAATGCCAATGAGCAGTTCTTC. Amino acids: CASNLNANEQFF.

This clonotype has ten or more counts. The chain uses TRBV4-2 and TRBJ1-2, with D perhaps matching TRBD1 (6 bases). Germline CDR1 and CDR2: LGHNA and YNFKEQ. The CDR3 is 15 amino acids. Trimming pared 4 bases from V and 0 bases from J, leaving 12 bases between. The CDR3 nucleotides are TGTGCCAGCAGCCCGAGGACAGAATCTAACTATGGCTACACCTTC. Protein: CASSPRTESNYGYTF.

In this sample, this clonotype turned up many times. The rearrangement links TRBV29-1 to TRBJ2-1; possible D gene TRBD2, 6 bases. Deletions cut 2 bases from V and 4 bases from J, with 15 bases between. This CDR3 contains 15 residues. Looked up from germline, CDR1 is SQVTM and CDR2 is ANQGSEA. The CDR3 DNA sequence: TGCAGCGTTGAACCCCGACTAGGAAGGTACAATGAGCAGTTCTTC. The encoded protein is CSVEPRLGRYNEQFF.

The chain couples TRBV5-1 to TRBJ2-5; the D gene is possibly TRBD2 (6 bases). V dropped 4 bases and J dropped 2 bases, with 15 bases sitting between them. CDR1 and CDR2 (germline): SGHRS, YFSETQ. CDR3 size: 15 residues. The CDR3 bases are TGCGCCAGCAGCGCCTCCGGGACTTATCAAGAGACCCAGTACTTC. Amino acid sequence: CASSASGTYQETQYF. The full variable domain, with the rest looked up from reference TRBV5-1 and TRBJ2-5, is KAGVTQTPRYLIKTRGQQVTLSCSPISGHRSVSWYQQTPGQGLQFLFEYFSETQRNKGNFPGRFSGRQFSNSRSEMNVSTLELGDSALYLCASSASGTYQETQYFGPGTRLLVL.

This clonotype was detected once. The genes are TRBV6-5 and TRBJ1-4, with no clear D. Germline V gene lookup returns CDR1 MNHEY and CDR2 SVGAGI. V shed 5 bases and J shed 8 bases, with 18 bases lying between them. The CDR3 covers 15 residues. As DNA, the CDR3 is TGTGCCAGCAGTAAACGTCTACGGGGTAGAGAAAAACTGTTTTTT. Its translation is CASSKRLRGREKLFF.

On this clonotype itself: This may come from a read error, since a much larger clone is one base off. J is TRBJ2-7 and V is TRBV4-1; D tentatively fits TRBD1 or TRBD2 (6 bases each). This CDR3 has 14 residues. Germline lookup yields CDR1 MGHRA and CDR2 YSYEKL. CDR3 residues: CASSQDPGAYEQHF. CDR3 DNA sequence: TGCGCCAGCAGCCAAGATCCGGGGGCCTACGAGCAGCACTTC.

On this clonotype itself: The junction and the germline gene differ at one end; a read error may be behind it. This chain joins TRBV11-2 and TRBJ2-7; TRBD1 matches 11 bases. Germline CDR1 is SGHAT and CDR2 is FQNNGV. CDR3 length equals 16 residues. CDR3 in DNA: TGTGCCATCAGCTTACTGGAATGGGACAGGGGGTACGAGCAGTATTTC. This gives the protein CAISLLEWDRGYEQYF.

This chain connects TRBV25-1 to TRBJ2-7; TRBD1 agrees at 7 bases. This CDR3 has 13 amino acids. The ends lost 2 bases at V and 3 bases at J; junction bases unmatched: 1. The germline gives CDR1 MGHDK, CDR2 SYGVNS. The CDR3 is CASSEQGVYEQYF. CDR3 bases: TGTGCCAGCAGTGAACAGGGGGTCTACGAGCAGTACTTC.

In its sample, this clonotype was seen a few times. This sequence joins TRBV4-2 and TRBJ1-4; TRBD1 matches at 9 bases. With 3 bases clipped from V and 0 bases from J, the junction kept 8 bases outside the gene matches. CDR3 length equals 18 residues. Germline CDR1 and CDR2: LGHNA and YNFKEQ. CDR3 sequence: CASSQGDRVKATNEKLFF. DNA of the CDR3: TGTGCCAGCAGCCAGGGGGACAGGGTAAAAGCAACTAATGAAAAACTGTTTTTT.

J is TRBJ2-7 and V is TRBV7-9; a weak D match, TRBD2 (6 bases). Trimming stripped 1 base from V and 12 bases from J, with 16 bases between. Germline CDR1 and CDR2: SEHNR and FQNEAQ (reference sequence). This CDR3 region has 13 residues. CDR3 nucleotides: TGTGCCAGCAGCTTAGACTCACTAGCTTTATGGTACTTC. It yields the protein CASSLDSLALWYF. The full variable domain, completed using reference TRBV7-9 and TRBJ2-7, is DTGVSQNPRHKITKRGQNVTFRCDPISEHNRLYWYRQTLGQGPEFLTYFQNEAQLEKSRLLSDRFSAERPKGSFSTLEIQRTEQGDSAMYLCASSLDSLALWYFGPGTRLTVT.

As regards this clonotype: A much larger clone is a single base away; this may be a read error. The CDR3 ends on some other residue instead of the conserved phenylalanine or tryptophan, so this is likely a read error. The genes are TRBV6-5 and TRBJ2-4; 10 bases agree with TRBD1. The ends lost 5 bases at V and 4 bases at J; junction bases unmatched: 2. This CDR3 is built from 14 residues. Germline-derived CDR1 and CDR2 are MNHEY and SVGAGI. The CDR3 sequence is CASSRDRGKNIQYL. CDR3 nucleotides: TGTGCCAGCAGTCGGGACAGGGGAAAAAACATTCAGTACCTC.

This clonotype was seen ten or more times. The chain combines TRBV4-3 with TRBJ1-5; tentatively, D is TRBD1 (5 bases). The CDR3 consists of 15 residues. Trimming left V 5 bases short and J 6 bases short, with 17 bases between. CDR1 LGHNA and CDR2 YSLEER come from the germline V gene. The CDR3 region has the DNA TGCGCCAGCAGCTGGAGACAGCCTAATCGTCAGCCCCAGCATTTT. It codes for CASSWRQPNRQPQHF.

The rearrangement uses TRBV28 and TRBJ2-7; maybe TRBD1 (5 bases). There are 14 residues in the CDR3. Germline lookup yields CDR1 MDHEN and CDR2 SYDVKM. V lost 5 bases and J lost 3, with 14 bases in between. Here the CDR3 reads CASSDRIRLYEQYF. CDR3 nucleotides: TGTGCCAGCAGTGACAGAATTAGACTCTACGAGCAGTACTTC.